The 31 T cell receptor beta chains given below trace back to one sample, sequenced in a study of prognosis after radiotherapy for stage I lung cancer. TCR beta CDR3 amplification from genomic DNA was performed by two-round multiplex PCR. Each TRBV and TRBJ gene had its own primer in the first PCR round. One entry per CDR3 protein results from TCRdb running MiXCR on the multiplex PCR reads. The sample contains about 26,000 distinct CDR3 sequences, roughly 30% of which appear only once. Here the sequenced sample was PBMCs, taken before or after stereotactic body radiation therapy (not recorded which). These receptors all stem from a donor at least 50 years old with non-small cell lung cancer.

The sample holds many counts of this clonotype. CDR3 in DNA: TGTGCCAGCAGTTACGAGGCGGGGAGCTACAATGAGCAGTTCTTC. Its translation: CASSYEAGSYNEQFF. V gene TRBV6-5 combines with J gene TRBJ2-1; a weak D match, TRBD2 (6 bases). This CDR3 is built from 15 residues. Trimming shortened V by 2 bases and J by 3 bases, and 11 bases separated the two germline ends. CDR1 MNHEY and CDR2 SVGAGI come from the germline V gene.

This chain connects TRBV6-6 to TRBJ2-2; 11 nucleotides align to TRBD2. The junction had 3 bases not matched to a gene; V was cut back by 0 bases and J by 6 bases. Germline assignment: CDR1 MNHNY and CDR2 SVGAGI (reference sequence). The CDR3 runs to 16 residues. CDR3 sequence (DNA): TGTGCCAGCAGTTACTCGATAGCGGGAGGGCCCGGGGAGCTGTTTTTT. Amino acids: CASSYSIAGGPGELFF.

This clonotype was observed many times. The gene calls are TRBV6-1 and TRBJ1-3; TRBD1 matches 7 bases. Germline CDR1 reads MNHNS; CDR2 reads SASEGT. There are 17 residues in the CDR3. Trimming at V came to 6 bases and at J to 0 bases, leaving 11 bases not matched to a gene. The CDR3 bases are TGTGCCAGCAGCCCGACCACAGGGGACATCTCTGGAAACACCATATATTTT. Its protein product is CASSPTTGDISGNTIYF.

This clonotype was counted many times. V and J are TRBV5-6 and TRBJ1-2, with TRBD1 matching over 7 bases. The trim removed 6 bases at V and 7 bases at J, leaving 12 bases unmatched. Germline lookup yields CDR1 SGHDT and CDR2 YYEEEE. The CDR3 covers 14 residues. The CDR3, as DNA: TGTGCCAGCAATCCTGCACAGGGGTCGTTTGGCTACACCTTC. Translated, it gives CASNPAQGSFGYTF.

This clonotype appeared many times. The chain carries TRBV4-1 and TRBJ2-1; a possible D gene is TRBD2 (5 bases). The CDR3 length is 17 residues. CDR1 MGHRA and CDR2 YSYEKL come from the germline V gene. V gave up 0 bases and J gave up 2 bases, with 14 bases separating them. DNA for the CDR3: TGCGCCAGCAGCCAAGATCAGGTAGCGCGGCCCTACAATGAGCAGTTCTTC. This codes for CASSQDQVARPYNEQFF.

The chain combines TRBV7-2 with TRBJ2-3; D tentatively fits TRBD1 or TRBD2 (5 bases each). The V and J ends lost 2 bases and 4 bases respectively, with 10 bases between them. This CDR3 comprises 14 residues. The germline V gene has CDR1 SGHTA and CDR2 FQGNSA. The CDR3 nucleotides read TGTGCCAGCAGCTTAAGGGACGGTCCAGATACGCAGTATTTT. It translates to CASSLRDGPDTQYF.

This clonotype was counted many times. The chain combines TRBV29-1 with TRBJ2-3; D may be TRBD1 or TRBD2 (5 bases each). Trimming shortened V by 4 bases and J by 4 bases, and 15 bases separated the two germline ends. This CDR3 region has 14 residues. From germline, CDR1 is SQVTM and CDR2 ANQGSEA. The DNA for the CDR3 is TGCAGCGTTGCGGGGACGGGTGGGGCAGATACGCAGTATTTT. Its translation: CSVAGTGGADTQYF.

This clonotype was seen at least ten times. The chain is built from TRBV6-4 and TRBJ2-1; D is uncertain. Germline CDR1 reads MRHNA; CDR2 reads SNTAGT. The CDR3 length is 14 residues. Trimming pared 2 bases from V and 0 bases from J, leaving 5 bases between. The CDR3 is CASSDGDSYNEQFF. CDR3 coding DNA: TGTGCCAGCAGTGACGGCGACTCCTACAATGAGCAGTTCTTC.

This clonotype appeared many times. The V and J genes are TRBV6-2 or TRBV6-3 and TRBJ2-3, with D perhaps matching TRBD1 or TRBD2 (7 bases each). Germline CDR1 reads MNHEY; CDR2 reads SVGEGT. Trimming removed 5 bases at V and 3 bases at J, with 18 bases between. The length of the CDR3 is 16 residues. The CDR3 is CASSGTPGGGTDTQYF. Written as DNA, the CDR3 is TGTGCCAGCAGTGGGACGCCAGGGGGGGGGACAGATACGCAGTATTTT.

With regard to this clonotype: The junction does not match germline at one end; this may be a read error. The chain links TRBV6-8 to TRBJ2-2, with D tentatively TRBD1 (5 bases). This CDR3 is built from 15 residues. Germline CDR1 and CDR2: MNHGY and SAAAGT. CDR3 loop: CVSSYYQGNTGELFF. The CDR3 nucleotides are TGTGTCAGCAGTTACTACCAGGGTAACACCGGGGAGCTGTTTTTT.

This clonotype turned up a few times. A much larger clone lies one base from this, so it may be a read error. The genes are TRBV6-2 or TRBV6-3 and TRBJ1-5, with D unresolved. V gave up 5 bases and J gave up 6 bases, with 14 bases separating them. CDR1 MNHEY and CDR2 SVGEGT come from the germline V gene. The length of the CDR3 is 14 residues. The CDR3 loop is CASSNVKGGQPQHF. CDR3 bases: TGTGCCAGCAGTAACGTTAAGGGTGGTCAGCCCCAGCATTTT.

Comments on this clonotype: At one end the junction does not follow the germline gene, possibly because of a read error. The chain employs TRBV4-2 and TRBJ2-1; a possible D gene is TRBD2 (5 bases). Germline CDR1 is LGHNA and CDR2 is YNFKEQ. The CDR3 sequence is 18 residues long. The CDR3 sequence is CASSQELTGSFSYNEQLF. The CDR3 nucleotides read TGTGCCAGCAGCCAAGAGTTGACGGGGTCTTTTTCCTACAATGAGCAGCTCTTC.

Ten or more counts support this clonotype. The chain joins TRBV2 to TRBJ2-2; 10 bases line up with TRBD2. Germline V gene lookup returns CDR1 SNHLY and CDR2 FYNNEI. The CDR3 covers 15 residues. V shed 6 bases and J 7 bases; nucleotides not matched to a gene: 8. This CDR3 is CASRGSSGSFGELFF. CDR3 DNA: TGTGCCAGCAGGGGGTCTAGCGGGAGTTTCGGGGAGCTGTTTTTT.

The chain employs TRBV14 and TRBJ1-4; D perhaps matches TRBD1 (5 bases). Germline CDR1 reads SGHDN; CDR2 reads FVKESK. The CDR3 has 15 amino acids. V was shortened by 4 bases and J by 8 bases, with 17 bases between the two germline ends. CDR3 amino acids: CASSPGSFGGEKLFF. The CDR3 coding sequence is TGTGCCAGCAGCCCGGGCTCCTTTGGGGGGGAAAAACTGTTTTTT. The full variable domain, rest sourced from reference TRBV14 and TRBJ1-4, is EAGVTQFPSHSVIEKGQTVTLRCDPISGHDNLYWYRRVMGKEIKFLLHFVKESKQDESGMPNNRFLAERTGGTYSTLKVQPAELEDSGVYFCASSPGSFGGEKLFFGSGTQLSVL.

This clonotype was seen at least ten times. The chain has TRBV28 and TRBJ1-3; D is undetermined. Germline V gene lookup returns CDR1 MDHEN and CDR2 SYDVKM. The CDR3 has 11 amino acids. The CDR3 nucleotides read TGTGAGGCTCTCGGTGGAAACACCATATATTTT. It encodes CEALGGNTIYF.

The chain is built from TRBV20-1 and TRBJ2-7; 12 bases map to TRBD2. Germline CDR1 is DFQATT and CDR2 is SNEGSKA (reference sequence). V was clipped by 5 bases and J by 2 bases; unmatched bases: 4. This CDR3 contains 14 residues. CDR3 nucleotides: TGCAGTGCTTGGACTAGCGGGAATACCTACGAGCAGTACTTC. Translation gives CSAWTSGNTYEQYF.

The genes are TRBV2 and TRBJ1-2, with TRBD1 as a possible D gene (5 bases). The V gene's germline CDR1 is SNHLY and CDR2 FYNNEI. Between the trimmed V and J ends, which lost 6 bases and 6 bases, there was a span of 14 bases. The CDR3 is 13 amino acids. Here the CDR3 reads CASSPEAGHGYTF. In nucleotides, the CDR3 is TGTGCCAGCAGCCCGGAGGCAGGGCATGGCTACACCTTC.

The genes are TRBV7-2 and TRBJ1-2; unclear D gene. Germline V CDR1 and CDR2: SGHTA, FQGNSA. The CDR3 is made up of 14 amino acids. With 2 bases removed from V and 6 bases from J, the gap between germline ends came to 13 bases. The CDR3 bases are TGTGCCAGCAGCTTACAGGTCCCAAGGGATGGCTACACCTTC. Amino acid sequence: CASSLQVPRDGYTF.

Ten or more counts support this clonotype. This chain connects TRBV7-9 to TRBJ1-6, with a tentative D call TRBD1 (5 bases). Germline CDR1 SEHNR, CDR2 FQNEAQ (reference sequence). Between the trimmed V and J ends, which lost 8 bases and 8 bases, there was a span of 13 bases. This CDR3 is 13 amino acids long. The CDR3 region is CASPQGSDSPLHF. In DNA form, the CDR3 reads TGTGCCAGCCCCCAGGGCTCGGATTCACCCCTCCACTTT.

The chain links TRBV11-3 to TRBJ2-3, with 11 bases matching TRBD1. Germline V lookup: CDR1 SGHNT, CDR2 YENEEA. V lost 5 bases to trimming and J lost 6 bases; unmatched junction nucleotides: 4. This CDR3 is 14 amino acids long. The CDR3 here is CASSIGTGGDTQYF. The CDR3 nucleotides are TGTGCCAGCAGCATCGGGACAGGGGGGGATACGCAGTATTTT. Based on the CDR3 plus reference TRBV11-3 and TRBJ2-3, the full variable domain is EAGVVQSPRYKIIEKKQPVAFWCNPISGHNTLYWYLQNLGQGPELLIRYENEEAVDDSQLPKDRFSAERLKGVDSTLKIQPAELGDSAVYLCASSIGTGGDTQYFGPGTRLTVL.

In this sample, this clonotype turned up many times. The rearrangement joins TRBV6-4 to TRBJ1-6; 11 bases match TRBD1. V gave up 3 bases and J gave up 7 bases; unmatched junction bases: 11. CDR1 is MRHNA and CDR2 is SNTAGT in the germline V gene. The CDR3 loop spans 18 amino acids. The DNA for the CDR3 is TGTGCCAGCAGTGAGGAGCGGACAGGGGGCGACGGGAATTCACCCCTCCACTTT. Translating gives CASSEERTGGDGNSPLHF.

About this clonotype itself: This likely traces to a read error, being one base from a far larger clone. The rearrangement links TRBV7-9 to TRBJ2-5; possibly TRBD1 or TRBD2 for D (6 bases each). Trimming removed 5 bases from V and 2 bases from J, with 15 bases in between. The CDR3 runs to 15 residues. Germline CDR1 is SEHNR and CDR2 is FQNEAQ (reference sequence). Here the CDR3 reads CASSLHRGPQETQYF. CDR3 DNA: TGTGCCAGCAGCCTCCATCGGGGGCCTCAAGAGACCCAGTACTTC.

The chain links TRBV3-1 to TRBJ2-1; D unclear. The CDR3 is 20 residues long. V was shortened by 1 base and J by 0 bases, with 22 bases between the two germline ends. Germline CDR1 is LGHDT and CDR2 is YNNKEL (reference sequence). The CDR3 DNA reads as TGTGCCAGCAGCCAAGTCTACATAGGAAAGATTATAAGCTCCTACAATGAGCAGTTCTTC. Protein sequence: CASSQVYIGKIISSYNEQFF.

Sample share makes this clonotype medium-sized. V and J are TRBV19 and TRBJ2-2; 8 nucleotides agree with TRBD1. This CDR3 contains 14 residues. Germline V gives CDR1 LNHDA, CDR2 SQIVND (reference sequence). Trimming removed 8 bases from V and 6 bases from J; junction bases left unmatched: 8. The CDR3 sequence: CASLNRGSSGELFF. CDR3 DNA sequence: TGTGCCAGTCTCAACAGGGGGTCCTCCGGGGAGCTGTTTTTT.

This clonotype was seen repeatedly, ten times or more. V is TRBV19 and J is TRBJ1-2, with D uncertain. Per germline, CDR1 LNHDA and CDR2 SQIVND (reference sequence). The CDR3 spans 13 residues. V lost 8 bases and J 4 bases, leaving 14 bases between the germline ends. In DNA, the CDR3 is TGTGCCAGTTCAGAAGGACCGTTCTATGGCTACACCTTC. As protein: CASSEGPFYGYTF.

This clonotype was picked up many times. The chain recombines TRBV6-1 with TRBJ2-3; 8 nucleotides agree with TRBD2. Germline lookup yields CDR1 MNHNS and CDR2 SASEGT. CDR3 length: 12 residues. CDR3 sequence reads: CAARTSSDTQYF. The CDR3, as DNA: TGTGCAGCGAGGACTAGCTCAGATACGCAGTATTTT.

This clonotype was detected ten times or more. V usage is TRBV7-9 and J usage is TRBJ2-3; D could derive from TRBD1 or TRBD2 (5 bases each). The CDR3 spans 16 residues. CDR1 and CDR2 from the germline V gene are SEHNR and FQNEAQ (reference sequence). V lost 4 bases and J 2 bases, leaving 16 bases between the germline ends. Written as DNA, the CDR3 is TGTGCCAGCAGCTCCTTGGGGGAAGTAGACACAGATACGCAGTATTTT. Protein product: CASSSLGEVDTDTQYF.

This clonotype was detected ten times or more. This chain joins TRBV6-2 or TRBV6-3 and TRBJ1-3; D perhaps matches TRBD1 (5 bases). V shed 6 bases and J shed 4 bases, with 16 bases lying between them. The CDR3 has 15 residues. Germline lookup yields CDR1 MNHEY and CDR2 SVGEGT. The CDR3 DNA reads TGTGCCAGCAGGGGGATTGGGACGGAGGGAAACACCATATATTTT. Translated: CASRGIGTEGNTIYF.

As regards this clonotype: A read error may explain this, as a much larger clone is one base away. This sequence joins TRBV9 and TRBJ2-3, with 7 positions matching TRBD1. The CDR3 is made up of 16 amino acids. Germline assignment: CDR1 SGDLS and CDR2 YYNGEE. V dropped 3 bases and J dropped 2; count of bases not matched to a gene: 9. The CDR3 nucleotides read TGTGCCAGCAGCGGACAGGGACAGCGAGACACAGATACGCAGTATTTT. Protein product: CASSGQGQRDTDTQYF.

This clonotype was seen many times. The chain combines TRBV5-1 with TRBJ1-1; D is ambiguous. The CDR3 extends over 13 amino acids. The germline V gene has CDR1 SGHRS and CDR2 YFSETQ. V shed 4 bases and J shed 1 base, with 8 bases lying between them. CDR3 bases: TGCGCCAGCAGCCGCCGGGAGAACACTGAAGCTTTCTTT. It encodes CASSRRENTEAFF.

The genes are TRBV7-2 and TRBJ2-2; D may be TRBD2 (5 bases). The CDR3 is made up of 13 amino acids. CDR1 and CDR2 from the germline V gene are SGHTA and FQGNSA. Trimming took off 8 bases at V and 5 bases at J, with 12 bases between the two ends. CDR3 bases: TGTGCCAGCCGCGAGGGTTTGACCGGGGAGCTGTTTTTT. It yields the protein CASREGLTGELFF. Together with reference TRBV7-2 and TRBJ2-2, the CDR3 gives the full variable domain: GAGVSQSPSNKVTEKGKDVELRCDPISGHTALYWYRQSLGQGLEFLIYFQGNSAPDKSGLPSDRFSAERTGGSVSTLTIQRTQQEDSAVYLCASREGLTGELFFGEGSRLTVL.